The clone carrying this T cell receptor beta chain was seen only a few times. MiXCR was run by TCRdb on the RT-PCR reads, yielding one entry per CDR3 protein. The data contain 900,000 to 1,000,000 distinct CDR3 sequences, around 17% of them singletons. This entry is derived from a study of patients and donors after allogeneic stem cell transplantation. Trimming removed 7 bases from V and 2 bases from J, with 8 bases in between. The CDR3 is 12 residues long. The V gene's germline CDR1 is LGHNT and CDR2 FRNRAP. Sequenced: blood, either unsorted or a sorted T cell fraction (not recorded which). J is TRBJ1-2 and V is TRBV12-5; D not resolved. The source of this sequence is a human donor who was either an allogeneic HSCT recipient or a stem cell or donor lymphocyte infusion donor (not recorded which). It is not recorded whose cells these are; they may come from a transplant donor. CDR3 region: CASVGRNYGYTF. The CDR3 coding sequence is TGTGCTAGTGTTGGACGGAACTATGGCTACACCTTC.